These 15 T cell receptor beta chains originate from one sample sequenced in a study of early T cells in non-severe SARS-CoV-2 infection. Each CDR3 protein gets one entry after TCRdb re-called the 5' RACE reads with MiXCR. The table has fewer than 40,000 distinct CDR3 sequences, roughly 6% seen once; the top ten hold less than 6%. The sequencing input was whole blood. These TCRs come from an adult who was a healthcare worker with PCR-confirmed SARS-CoV-2 infection or an uninfected control (not recorded which).

J is TRBJ2-5 and V is TRBV28; D may be TRBD2 (5 bases). Trimming stripped 5 bases from V and 6 bases from J, with 16 bases between. The V gene's germline CDR1 is MDHEN and CDR2 SYDVKM. This CDR3 spans 14 amino acids. The CDR3 is CASSRNRGKKTQYF. CDR3 coding DNA: TGTGCCAGCAGTCGCAACCGGGGAAAGAAGACCCAGTACTTC.

This clonotype was detected many times. The chain couples TRBV10-3 to TRBJ2-1, with 7 bases matching TRBD2. Germline-derived CDR1 and CDR2 are ENHRY and SYGVKD. The junction had 8 bases not matched to a gene; V was cut back by 6 bases and J by 3 bases. The CDR3 extends over 15 amino acids. The CDR3 bases are TGTGCCATCAGGGATGGGGGAGGGAACTACAATGAGCAGTTCTTC. Translation gives CAIRDGGGNYNEQFF.

This clonotype was seen a handful of times. V usage is TRBV20-1 and J usage is TRBJ2-7; D unclear. Germline CDR1 DFQATT, CDR2 SNEGSKA (reference sequence). Deletions cut 6 bases from V and 2 bases from J, with 11 bases between. The CDR3 totals 12 residues. This chain's CDR3 is CSAGDKAYEQYF. The CDR3, as DNA: TGCAGTGCCGGAGACAAGGCCTACGAGCAGTACTTC.

In its sample, this clonotype was seen many times. CDR3: CASTAGGGPDTQYF. For the CDR3, the DNA is TGTGCCTCTACAGCGGGAGGGGGGCCAGATACGCAGTATTTT. The chain has TRBV30 and TRBJ2-3, with 10 bases lining up with TRBD2. The V gene's germline CDR1 is GTSNPN and CDR2 SVGIG (reference sequence). J gave up 4 bases and V 7 bases, and 8 bases lay outside the gene matches. The CDR3 loop spans 14 amino acids. Full variable domain (rest looked up from reference TRBV30 and TRBJ2-3): SQTIHQWPATLVQPVGSPLSLECTVEGTSNPNLYWYRQAAGRGLQLLFYSVGIGQISSEVPQNLSASRPQDRQFILSSKKLLLSDSGFYLCASTAGGGPDTQYFGPGTRLTVL.

In its sample, this clonotype was seen a few times. V and J are TRBV29-1 and TRBJ2-3, with D uncertain. Between the trimmed V and J ends, which lost 4 bases and 3 bases, there was a span of 5 bases. Germline lookup yields CDR1 SQVTM and CDR2 ANQGSEA. This CDR3 has 11 residues. In DNA, the CDR3 is TGCAGCGTTGGCTGGACAGATACGCAGTATTTT. Its translation: CSVGWTDTQYF.

This chain uses TRBV10-2 with TRBJ2-5, with a possible D match to TRBD1 (5 bases). The V end was cut by 5 bases, the J end by 5 bases, with 12 bases between. Germline V gives CDR1 WSHSY, CDR2 SAAADI. This CDR3 contains 13 residues. This CDR3 reads CASSTQGFETQYF. CDR3 nucleotide sequence: TGCGCCAGCAGTACTCAGGGTTTCGAGACCCAGTACTTC.

This clonotype appeared many times. This chain connects TRBV19 to TRBJ2-1, with 10 bases fitting TRBD2. From germline, CDR1 is LNHDA and CDR2 SQIVND (reference sequence). The CDR3 totals 15 residues. Unmatched junction bases numbered 4, after V lost 5 bases and J lost 3 bases. This CDR3 reads CASSLAGERYNEQFF. The CDR3 nucleotides are TGTGCCAGTAGTCTAGCGGGAGAGCGCTACAATGAGCAGTTCTTC.

This clonotype was observed many times. The chain carries TRBV4-1 and TRBJ2-7; D gene unclear. The ends were cut back, 1 base at V and 4 bases at J, with 17 bases in the middle. The CDR3 is 16 amino acids. Germline V CDR1 and CDR2: MGHRA, YSYEKL. The CDR3 spells CASSQVGTAPGYEQYF. CDR3 coding DNA: TGCGCCAGCAGCCAAGTAGGCACGGCACCCGGGTACGAGCAGTACTTC.

In this sample, this clonotype turned up many times. The V and J genes are TRBV4-1 and TRBJ1-1; possible D gene TRBD1, 6 bases. Trimming removed 2 bases at V and 4 bases at J, with 14 bases between. This CDR3 spans 15 amino acids. CDR1 and CDR2 from the germline V gene are MGHRA and YSYEKL. CDR3 in amino acids: CASSQLQGSGTEAFF. The CDR3 coding sequence is TGCGCCAGCAGCCAACTACAGGGATCGGGCACTGAAGCTTTCTTT.

This clonotype was recorded at least ten times. This chain joins TRBV7-2 and TRBJ1-6; 7 bases are a match to TRBD1. After removal of 6 bases from V and 6 bases from J, the junction contained 5 bases not matched to a gene. The CDR3 has 14 residues. The germline V gene has CDR1 SGHTA and CDR2 FQGNSA. CDR3 region: CASRAGQPNSPLHF. The CDR3 region has the DNA TGTGCCAGCAGAGCGGGACAGCCTAATTCACCCCTCCACTTT.

As regards this clonotype: Possible read error: a much larger clone is one base away. The chain links TRBV7-2 to TRBJ2-3; 7 nucleotides match TRBD2. The CDR3 has 15 amino acids. CDR1 and CDR2 (germline): SGHTA, FQGNSA. V was clipped by 5 bases and J by 10 bases; unmatched bases: 15. Here the CDR3 reads CASSPRTRGMNSQYF. The CDR3 DNA reads as TGTGCCAGCAGCCCGCGGACTAGGGGTATGAATTCGCAGTATTTT.

This clonotype appeared many times. This chain joins TRBV20-1 and TRBJ2-7, with 14 bases identical to TRBD2. From germline, CDR1 is DFQATT and CDR2 SNEGSKA (reference sequence). CDR3 size: 16 residues. With V trimmed by 6 bases and J by 0 bases, 7 bases remained unmatched. This chain's CDR3 is CSADRTSGRNSYEQYF. The CDR3 DNA reads TGCAGTGCAGATCGGACTAGCGGGAGGAACTCCTACGAGCAGTACTTC.

The rearrangement joins TRBV18 to TRBJ2-3; no clear D gene. The CDR3 contains 13 residues. The germline V gene encodes CDR1 KGHSH and CDR2 LQKENI. V was cut by 6 bases and J by 0 bases, with 7 bases left in between. CDR3 sequence: CASSSLSTDTQYF. In DNA, the CDR3 is TGTGCCAGCTCCTCCCTTAGCACAGATACGCAGTATTTT.

This clonotype was found many times. The chain carries TRBV5-5 and TRBJ2-7; a weak D match, TRBD2 (5 bases). V was cut by 2 bases and J by 3 bases, with 12 bases left in between. Germline V gives CDR1 SGHKS, CDR2 YYEKEE (reference sequence). CDR3 length: 14 residues. The CDR3 nucleotides read TGTGCCAGCAGCTTTGGGCTAGCCGGCTACGAGCAGTACTTC. Its protein product is CASSFGLAGYEQYF.

This clonotype was seen many times. The rearrangement uses TRBV4-2 and TRBJ2-7; D is ambiguous. Trimming stripped 0 bases from V and 3 bases from J, with 12 bases between. Germline V gives CDR1 LGHNA, CDR2 YNFKEQ. The CDR3 covers 15 residues. DNA for the CDR3: TGTGCCAGCAGCCAAGATAGTTATCGAGGCTACGAGCAGTACTTC. It codes for CASSQDSYRGYEQYF.